Only a few counts were recorded for the clone carrying this T cell receptor (beta chain). These data belong to a study of blood T cells in healthy people across ages. A second roughly 6 to 11 cycle PCR used barcoded and J-beta primers. Researchers report that a template-switch adaptor with 12 random nucleotides tagged each cDNA molecule. TCRdb recomputed calls from the 5' RACE reads with MiXCR, one row per CDR3 protein. The table records 750,000 to 950,000 distinct CDR3 sequences, more than 25% of them present only once. The same data also contributed to another study, on T cells of mothers and their children. Per that study: Thymic selection molds TCR recombination output in a comparable way in related and unrelated pairs.

What was sequenced was blood. The receptor was isolated from a boy younger than 18 in good health.

In DNA, the CDR3 is TGTGCCAGCAGCTTAACGGGGACTGGCACCGGGGAGCTGTTTTTT. Translated, it gives CASSLTGTGTGELFF. The chain recombines TRBV7-3 with TRBJ2-2; D may be TRBD2 (6 bases). In germline, CDR1 is SGHTA, CDR2 FQGTGA. V lost 0 bases and J 4 bases, leaving 9 bases between the germline ends. The CDR3 is 15 amino acids.